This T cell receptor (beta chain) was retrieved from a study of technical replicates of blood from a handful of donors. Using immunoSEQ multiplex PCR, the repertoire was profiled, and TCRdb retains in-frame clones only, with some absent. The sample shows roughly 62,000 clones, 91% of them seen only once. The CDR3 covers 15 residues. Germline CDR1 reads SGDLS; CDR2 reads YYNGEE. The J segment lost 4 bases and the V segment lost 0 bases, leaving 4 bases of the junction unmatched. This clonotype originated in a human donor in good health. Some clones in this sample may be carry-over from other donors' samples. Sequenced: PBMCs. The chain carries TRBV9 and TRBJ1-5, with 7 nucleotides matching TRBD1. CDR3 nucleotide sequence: TGTGCCAGCAGCGTAGGGGACAGACTAAATCAGCCCCAGCATTTT. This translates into CASSVGDRLNQPQHF.